The entry that follows covers one T cell receptor (beta chain) sequence. Its binding antigen is unknown. No base quality values were provided; no much bigger clone lies one nucleotide off. Whole blood was collected in K2EDTA tubes by collaborating institutions according to the institutions' own protocols. For TCRbeta analysis, collaborators shipped samples as frozen whole blood, isolated PBMCs, or DNA extracted from either of those sample types. TCRbeta CDR3 regions were amplified from genomic DNA by means of the immunoSEQ Assay, a bias-controlled multiplex PCR. The original pipeline was this. Nucleated cell counts per sample were estimated from amplification of reference gene primers within the assay. To quantify the absolute abundance of each unique TCRbeta CDR3 rearrangement, sequence reads were collapsed and filtered. For each sample, productive Simpson clonality was calculated as the square root of Simpson's diversity index across productive rearrangements. The source is immuneACCESS, and TCRdb retained only in-frame sequences with V and J called. Part of the clones is not carried over; for the studies checked, unresolved V genes explain less than half of this, and the remainder is unexplained. V and J calls plus clone size are reproduced from that table; the DNA served to infer D and trimming. The sample table shows 30,000 to 40,000 clones, and 80% to 95% are seen once. The ten largest clones represent about 20% of the sample.

The record originates from a study of blood T cell repertoires in COVID-19 (dated by TCRdb to 2018 to 2020). Looking at the study overall: Samples from collaborators originated in the United States, Italy and Spain and spanned both the acute and convalescent phases of COVID-19. The material from the prospective study consisted of cDNA or gDNA derived from T cells, B-cell-depleted T cells, or PBMCs. The dataset comprised deeply sampled blood TCRbeta repertoires from subjects exposed to, actively infected with, or recovered from COVID-19. A freely available public database, intended as a resource for researchers studying the immune response to SARS-CoV-2, is where the repertoires were released. Samples were obtained from the ongoing ImmuneRACE study (first 160 participants) and from some 1,300 subjects provided by 6 global collaborators. Sample metadata almost always included a de-identified subject ID, COVID-19 status, age in years and sex. Where available, HLA class I and class II types were obtained from metadata supplied by the sample provider rather than from assay-based typing.

The paper's findings and limits, for the study overall: How much clinical and demographic metadata was included differed by source and by participant, and the metadata was provided uncurated.

The sequence derives from a man at least 80 years old with acute or convalescent COVID-19. The sample was peripheral blood.

The DNA sequence is as follows: TGTGCCAGCTCACCCGGACAGGTGCACGAGCAGTACTTC. Its translation is CASSPGQVHEQYF. The chain was built from TRBV18 and TRBJ2-7, with 7 bases in between that match TRBD1. The germline V end is reduced by 3 bases and the J end by 5 bases; junction bases left unmatched: 4. From its cysteine to its phenylalanine, the CDR3 spans 13 amino acids. Only the CDR3 part of the read is kept: 39 bases, read in frame from the first base. In the germline V gene, CDR1 corresponds to KGHSH and CDR2 to LQKENI.